The 15 T cell receptor beta chains given below trace back to one sample, sequenced in a study of patients and donors after allogeneic stem cell transplantation. TCRdb re-analysed the RT-PCR reads in MiXCR, keeping a single row per CDR3 protein. Of 20,000 to 30,000 distinct CDR3 sequences listed, less than 45% are singletons. The sequenced sample was blood, either unsorted or a sorted T cell fraction (not recorded which). These receptors originate from a human donor who was either an allogeneic HSCT recipient or a stem cell or donor lymphocyte infusion donor (not recorded which). It is not recorded whose cells these are; they may come from a transplant donor.

This chain joins TRBV6-5 and TRBJ2-3; 9 bases match TRBD1. Germline CDR1 MNHEY, CDR2 SVGAGI. V lost 6 bases and J lost 2; bases outside the gene matches: 9. The CDR3 spans 16 residues. CDR3 in amino acids: CASSPGQGYSTDTQYF. In nucleotides, the CDR3 is TGTGCCAGCAGCCCGGGACAGGGATACTCCACAGATACGCAGTATTTT.

Here the CDR3 reads CASSVVAGTDEAFF. The DNA for the CDR3 is TGTGCCAGCAGCGTAGTTGCCGGGACGGATGAAGCTTTCTTT. The rearrangement joins TRBV9 to TRBJ1-1; possible D gene TRBD1, 5 bases. The CDR3 is 14 amino acids. The germline CDR1 and CDR2 sequences are SGDLS and YYNGEE. Trimming left V 0 bases short and J 7 bases short, with 13 bases between.

This clonotype has a handful of counts. The V call is TRBV27, the J call TRBJ1-5; possibly TRBD1 for D (5 bases). V was trimmed by 6 bases and J by 2 bases, leaving 20 bases between them. CDR1 MNHEY and CDR2 SMNVEV come from the germline V gene (reference sequence). CDR3 length: 17 amino acids. The CDR3 DNA follows: TGTGCCAGCAGAGAGCCGGGGCGCAAAATCGGCAATCAGCCCCAGCATTTT. Its protein product is CASREPGRKIGNQPQHF.

This clonotype was counted many times. The J gene is TRBJ2-7, the V gene TRBV27; D gene uncertain. This CDR3 comprises 13 residues. Trimming cost V 2 bases and J 3 bases, with 8 bases left between them. CDR1 MNHEY and CDR2 SMNVEV come from the germline V gene (reference sequence). As DNA, the CDR3 is TGTGCCAGCAGTTTAAAGCAGGACTACGAGCAGTACTTC. This gives the protein CASSLKQDYEQYF.

V and J are TRBV10-3 and TRBJ1-5; D unresolved. Germline lookup yields CDR1 ENHRY and CDR2 SYGVKD. The V gene lost 6 bases and the J gene lost 3 bases, with 12 bases spanning the gap. CDR3 size: 14 residues. CDR3 in DNA: TGTGCCATCAGGACGGACGGAGACAATCAGCCCCAGCATTTT. This encodes CAIRTDGDNQPQHF.

The rearrangement uses TRBV4-1 and TRBJ1-2; D is uncertain. Looked up from germline, CDR1 is MGHRA and CDR2 is YSYEKL. V gave up 4 bases and J gave up 3 bases, with 3 bases separating them. The CDR3 runs to 11 residues. The CDR3 region is CASSRDYGYTF. The DNA for the CDR3 is TGCGCCAGCAGCCGGGACTATGGCTACACCTTC.

This clonotype was detected a few times. This chain connects TRBV6-2 or TRBV6-3 to TRBJ2-3; D is unresolved. Trimming removed 8 bases from V and 4 bases from J, with 10 bases in between. There are 12 residues in the CDR3. Germline assignment: CDR1 MNHEY and CDR2 SVGEGT. The CDR3: CASSPRPDTQYF. The DNA of the CDR3 is TGTGCCAGCTCCCCACGTCCAGATACGCAGTATTTT.

This clonotype has just a few counts. The chain uses TRBV28 and TRBJ2-4; no clear D gene. The germline CDR1 and CDR2 sequences are MDHEN and SYDVKM. Trimming left V 2 bases short and J 6 bases short, with 5 bases between. This CDR3 comprises 12 residues. The CDR3 nucleotides read TGTGCCAGCAGTTTACAGGCAAACATTCAGTACTTC. Its protein product is CASSLQANIQYF. The full variable domain, rest sourced from reference TRBV28 and TRBJ2-4, is DVKVTQSSRYLVKRTGEKVFLECVQDMDHENMFWYRQDPGLGLRLIYFSYDVKMKEKGDIPEGYSVSREKKERFSLILESASTNQTSMYLCASSLQANIQYFGAGTRLSVL.

J is TRBJ1-6 and V is TRBV20-1; no definite D call. Between the trimmed V and J ends, which lost 3 bases and 0 bases, there was a span of 12 bases. Germline assignment: CDR1 DFQATT and CDR2 SNEGSKA (reference sequence). The CDR3 has 16 residues. The CDR3: CSAREGGSSYNSPLHF. As DNA, the CDR3 is TGCAGTGCTAGGGAGGGCGGGAGCTCCTATAATTCACCCCTCCACTTT.

This chain uses TRBV10-1 with TRBJ2-1; the match to TRBD2 covers 7 bases. The V and J ends lost 3 bases and 6 bases, in that order; junction bases with no gene match: 5. The CDR3 is 14 amino acids. CDR1 is WNHNN, CDR2 SYGVQD, per germline (reference sequence). This chain's CDR3 is CASSDYGRPNEQFF. CDR3 bases: TGCGCCAGCAGTGACTACGGGAGGCCCAATGAGCAGTTCTTC.

In this sample, this clonotype turned up a few times. The chain couples TRBV11-2 to TRBJ1-6, with 7 bases lining up with TRBD1. The CDR3 spans 16 residues. With V trimmed by 4 bases and J by 8 bases, 11 bases remained unmatched. CDR1 and CDR2 from the germline V gene are SGHAT and FQNNGV. CDR3 in amino acids: CASSSSGGVEHSPLHF. DNA for the CDR3: TGTGCCAGCAGCTCCTCAGGGGGGGTTGAGCATTCACCCCTCCACTTT. Filled out from reference TRBV11-2 and TRBJ1-6, the complete variable domain reads EAGVAQSPRYKIIEKRQSVAFWCNPISGHATLYWYQQILGQGPKLLIQFQNNGVVDDSQLPKDRFSAERLKGVDSTLKIQPAKLEDSAVYLCASSSSGGVEHSPLHFGNGTRLTVT.

The chain is built from TRBV6-6 and TRBJ2-2; TRBD1 is a possible D gene (5 bases). From germline, CDR1 is MNHNY and CDR2 SVGAGI (reference sequence). The CDR3 contains 16 residues. Trimming shortened V by 2 bases and J by 0 bases, and 10 bases separated the two germline ends. Here the CDR3 DNA reads TGTGCCAGCAGTTACGGGCAGGGCTCGAACACCGGGGAGCTGTTTTTT. It is translated as CASSYGQGSNTGELFF.

The chain couples TRBV7-2 to TRBJ1-2; TRBD1 matches 8 bases. V gave up 1 base and J gave up 4 bases; unmatched junction bases: 2. CDR1 is SGHTA, CDR2 FQGNSA, per germline. This CDR3 has 14 residues. This CDR3 reads CASSLGDRSYGYTF. CDR3 DNA: TGTGCCAGCAGCTTAGGGGACAGGAGCTATGGCTACACCTTC.

The chain couples TRBV7-9 to TRBJ2-1; maybe TRBD2 (6 bases). In germline, CDR1 is SEHNR, CDR2 FQNEAQ (reference sequence). The CDR3 contains 14 residues. The V end lost 5 bases, the J end lost 3 bases, and 11 bases lay between the germline ends. Written as DNA, the CDR3 is TGTGCCAGCAGCAAGCAGGGACTCTACAATGAGCAGTTCTTC. Encoded protein: CASSKQGLYNEQFF.

This clonotype was counted a few times. The chain is built from TRBV20-1 and TRBJ2-7; 8 nucleotides agree with TRBD1. The junction had 2 bases not matched to a gene; V was cut back by 5 bases and J by 5 bases. This CDR3 has 11 residues. CDR1 DFQATT and CDR2 SNEGSKA come from the germline V gene (reference sequence). The chain's CDR3 is CSAEQGDEQYF. In nucleotides, the CDR3 is TGCAGTGCTGAACAGGGGGACGAGCAGTACTTC.